Given below is one T cell receptor beta chain in context. Its target is unknown. RNA transcripts were the template for amplifying TCR beta CDR3 regions. The TCR CDR3 was amplified in a first-round RT-PCR using the HTBI primer set. A single record per CDR3 protein comes from TCRdb applying MiXCR to the multiplex PCR reads. This table holds some 360,000 distinct CDR3 sequences, 15% to 20% found once. These data originate in a study of T cells in Graves' hyperthyroidism and ophthalmopathy. In the study overall: The blood sample was taken at first diagnosis, before treatment began. Study findings and constraints: The majority of expanded thyroid clonotypes above 0.001 also appeared in blood. Before onset, ophthalmopathy was predicted by the model a median approximately 6.5 months earlier.

Extraction of PBMCs used more than 8.5 ml of fresh peripheral blood. Trimming took off 6 bases at V and 0 bases at J, with 12 bases between the two ends. CDR3 length: 16 residues. Germline values: CDR1 LNHNV, CDR2 YYDKDF (reference sequence). The sequence derives from a woman aged 40-49 years with Graves' ophthalmopathy. V gene TRBV15 combines with J gene TRBJ2-6; no clear D gene. Source material: blood. The CDR3 sequence is CATSAYGFSGANVLTF. The CDR3, as DNA: TGTGCCACCAGTGCCTACGGATTCTCTGGGGCCAACGTCCTGACTTTC.